This record concerns one T cell receptor (beta chain) sequence. Its antigen is not known. These data are taken from a study of human T cells and chemical hapten exposure. MiXCR, applied by TCRdb to the RACE reads, yields one record per CDR3 protein. The sample has 85,000 to 130,000 distinct CDR3 sequences; roughly 12% are singletons. Study-wide findings and caveats: DPC sensitization produced no change in TCRs with frequency above 1 in 1000.

Time point described: pre-sensitization, week 0. Treatment given: therapeutic diphenylcyclopropenone sensitization with weekly scalp DPC. CDR1 is SGHVS and CDR2 is FNYEAQ in the germline V gene. The CDR3 runs to 15 residues. Trimming took 1 base from V and 0 from J, leaving 7 bases between them. V and J are TRBV7-6 and TRBJ1-3; D is undetermined. This clonotype was obtained from a woman aged 45-60 years with alopecia areata. Some clones in this sample may be carry-over from other donors' samples. The input for sequencing was whole blood, taken in connection with sensitization to the hapten diphenylcyclopropenone (DPC). For the CDR3, the DNA is TGTGCCAGCAGCTTAGGGGTGAACTCTGGAAACACCATATATTTT. The encoded protein is CASSLGVNSGNTIYF.